These 13 T cell receptor beta chains were sequenced from one sample in a study of blood T cell repertoires in COVID-19. The method was immunoSEQ multiplex PCR; TCRdb's version includes in-frame clones alone and lacks a portion of them. The sample lists roughly 30,000 clones; roughly 85% were seen once. Sequencing was carried out using peripheral blood. All receptors derive from a human donor with acute or convalescent COVID-19. The donor label of this sample is uncertain.

CDR3 in amino acids: CASSLQGPDMGGYTF. DNA for the CDR3: TGCGCCAGCAGCTTACAGGGCCCAGATATGGGCGGCTACACCTTC. The chain combines TRBV5-1 with TRBJ1-2, with D possibly being TRBD1 (6 bases). The V end lost 2 bases, the J end lost 8 bases, and 19 bases lay between the germline ends. Germline values: CDR1 SGHRS, CDR2 YFSETQ. The CDR3 has 15 residues.

V gene TRBV3-1 (or the pseudogene TRBV3-2) combines with J gene TRBJ2-7, with 9 bases lining up with TRBD1. The germline gives CDR1 LGHDT, CDR2 YNNKEL (reference sequence). The CDR3 has 15 residues. V trimming: 5 bases; J trimming: 2 bases; junction bases outside the gene matches: 7. CDR3 residues: CASSGGQGLTYEQYF. CDR3 DNA sequence: TGTGCCAGCAGCGGAGGACAGGGGCTAACCTACGAGCAGTACTTC.

The chain combines TRBV4-2 with TRBJ2-1; TRBD2 might be the D (5 bases). Germline V CDR1 and CDR2: LGHNA, YNFKEQ. The V and J ends lost 0 bases and 15 bases respectively, with 15 bases between them. CDR3 length equals 13 residues. The CDR3 loop is CASSQEVGGRRFF. CDR3 DNA sequence: TGTGCCAGCAGCCAAGAAGTGGGCGGGCGGCGGTTCTTC.

The table lists this clone with a count of one. The J gene is TRBJ1-5, the V gene TRBV5-4, with a weak D call TRBD1 (6 bases). CDR3 length: 15 residues. The germline V gene has CDR1 SGHNT and CDR2 YYREEE (reference sequence). Trimming removed 0 bases from V and 5 bases from J, with 12 bases in between. Written as DNA, the CDR3 is TGTGCCAGCAGCTTGGCGCCAGGGGCGGATCAGCCCCAGCATTTT. Its protein product is CASSLAPGADQPQHF.

This clone was picked up one time. The rearrangement uses TRBV5-1 and TRBJ2-1; D perhaps matches TRBD2 (5 bases). Germline assignment: CDR1 SGHRS and CDR2 YFSETQ. Trimming stripped 1 base from V and 4 bases from J, with 6 bases between. CDR3 length: 13 residues. CDR3 coding DNA: TGCGCCAGCAGCTTGCCGGGATACAATGAGCAGTTCTTC. Its translation: CASSLPGYNEQFF.

This clone was recorded a few times. J is TRBJ1-5 and V is TRBV4-1; TRBD1 aligns across 8 bases. The CDR3 runs to 19 residues. Trimming removed 2 bases from V and 0 bases from J; junction bases left unmatched: 12. The germline gives CDR1 MGHRA, CDR2 YSYEKL. The DNA for the CDR3 is TGCGCCAGCAGCCAACTGTCAGGGGGCGATCCTTATAGCAATCAGCCCCAGCATTTT. This sequence encodes CASSQLSGGDPYSNQPQHF.

The chain employs TRBV18 and TRBJ2-2, with 13 bases that match TRBD2. The CDR3 loop spans 18 amino acids. The trim removed 4 bases at V and 6 bases at J, leaving 11 bases unmatched. From germline, CDR1 is KGHSH and CDR2 LQKENI. The CDR3 spells CASSLRTSGSSLAGELFF. In DNA, the CDR3 is TGTGCCAGCTCACTTCGGACTAGCGGGAGTTCGCTCGCCGGGGAGCTGTTTTTT.

V usage is TRBV5-4 and J usage is TRBJ2-7; 7 bases fit TRBD2. Germline V gene lookup returns CDR1 SGHNT and CDR2 YYREEE (reference sequence). The CDR3 consists of 16 residues. Losses at the gene ends were 6 bases for V and 2 bases for J; bases not matched to a gene: 14. As DNA, the CDR3 is TGTGCCAGCACCAATAAGGCCCGGGGGGAAACCTACGAGCAGTACTTC. It translates to CASTNKARGETYEQYF.

The rearrangement links TRBV28 to TRBJ1-2; no reliable D call. The CDR3 has 14 residues. The germline V gene encodes CDR1 MDHEN and CDR2 SYDVKM. The V and J ends lost 3 bases and 0 bases respectively, with 8 bases between them. Here the CDR3 reads CASSFSGTNYGYTF. CDR3 in DNA: TGTGCCAGCAGTTTTTCCGGGACTAACTATGGCTACACCTTC.

This clone was seen a single time. The V gene is TRBV2, the J gene TRBJ2-5; D unclear. Germline V CDR1 and CDR2: SNHLY, FYNNEI. The length of the CDR3 is 12 residues. V was trimmed by 7 bases and J by 2 bases, leaving 8 bases between them. CDR3 amino acids: CASMPRQETQYF. The CDR3 nucleotides are TGTGCCAGCATGCCCAGACAAGAGACCCAGTACTTC.

The gene calls are TRBV19 and TRBJ1-5; 7 nucleotides align to TRBD1. Germline V gene lookup returns CDR1 LNHDA and CDR2 SQIVND (reference sequence). The length of the CDR3 is 14 residues. Germline trimming cut 5 bases from V and 5 bases from J; bases unmatched to any gene: 6. CDR3 DNA: TGTGCCAGTAGTCCATGGGACAGCGATCAGCCCCAGCATTTT. Its protein product is CASSPWDSDQPQHF. The full variable domain, its missing parts supplied by reference TRBV19 and TRBJ1-5, is DGGITQSPKYLFRKEGQNVTLSCEQNLNHDAMYWYRQDPGQGLRLIYYSQIVNDFQKGDIAEGYSVSREKKESFPLTVTSAQKNPTAFYLCASSPWDSDQPQHFGDGTRLSIL.

This chain joins TRBV6-5 and TRBJ1-2, with 8 positions matching TRBD1. With 4 bases clipped from V and 6 bases from J, the junction kept 13 bases outside the gene matches. The germline V gene encodes CDR1 MNHEY and CDR2 SVGAGI. The CDR3 is 16 amino acids. The CDR3 loop reads CASSSAGTGFGDGYTF. Written as DNA, the CDR3 is TGTGCCAGCAGTTCCGCCGGGACAGGCTTTGGGGATGGCTACACCTTC.

This chain joins TRBV7-2 and TRBJ2-1; 8 bases map to TRBD2. Germline CDR1 reads SGHTA; CDR2 reads FQGNSA. There are 16 residues in the CDR3. The V and J ends lost 1 base and 0 bases, in that order; junction bases with no gene match: 2. As DNA, the CDR3 is TGTGCCAGCAGCTTAGGCGGGAGGAACTCCTACAATGAGCAGTTCTTC. It specifies CASSLGGRNSYNEQFF.